The 9 T cell receptor beta chains below were found in one sample sequenced in a study of human T cells and chemical hapten exposure. In TCRdb, the RACE reads were re-called with MiXCR into one record per CDR3 protein. This repertoire shows 350,000 to 400,000 distinct CDR3 sequences, 4% to 6% found once; its top ten account for 2% to 3%. Time point: pre-sensitization, week 0. Treatment of the sample: therapeutic diphenylcyclopropenone sensitization with weekly scalp DPC. Sequences were derived from whole blood, sampled in connection with sensitization to the hapten diphenylcyclopropenone (DPC). The receptors originated from a woman aged 45 to 65 with alopecia areata. Some clones in this sample may be carry-over from other donors' samples.

The gene calls are TRBV4-2 and TRBJ1-1; D might be TRBD1 (6 bases). V was pared by 0 bases and J by 5 bases, with 10 bases between. Germline CDR1 is LGHNA and CDR2 is YNFKEQ. The length of the CDR3 is 14 residues. As DNA, the CDR3 is TGTGCCAGCAGCCAAGAACAGGGAGGAACTGAAGCTTTCTTT. Encoded protein: CASSQEQGGTEAFF.

The rearrangement links TRBV5-1 to TRBJ2-3; 10 nucleotides agree with TRBD2. Germline CDR1 SGHRS, CDR2 YFSETQ. This CDR3 spans 15 amino acids. Trimming at V came to 1 base and at J to 11 bases, leaving 10 bases not matched to a gene. Here the CDR3 reads CASSLKLAGPSGQYF. CDR3 nucleotide sequence: TGCGCCAGCAGCTTGAAACTAGCGGGACCATCGGGGCAGTATTTT. Supplemented by reference TRBV5-1 and TRBJ2-3, the full variable domain reads KAGVTQTPRYLIKTRGQQVTLSCSPISGHRSVSWYQQTPGQGLQFLFEYFSETQRNKGNFPGRFSGRQFSNSRSEMNVSTLELGDSALYLCASSLKLAGPSGQYFGPGTRLTVL.

This clonotype was recorded a few times. The J gene is TRBJ1-3, the V gene TRBV27; possible D gene TRBD1, 5 bases. The CDR3 loop spans 16 amino acids. V shed 8 bases and J shed 1 base, with 18 bases lying between them. Germline values: CDR1 MNHEY, CDR2 SMNVEV (reference sequence). The CDR3 here is CASSPGTVRSGNTIYF. The CDR3 DNA follows: TGTGCCAGCTCACCGGGGACGGTTCGATCTGGAAACACCATATATTTT.

This clonotype was seen a handful of times. V is TRBV5-6 and J is TRBJ2-3; the match to TRBD1 covers 8 bases. The junction had 8 bases not matched to a gene; V was cut back by 3 bases and J by 2 bases. Per germline, CDR1 SGHDT and CDR2 YYEEEE. CDR3 length equals 16 residues. CDR3 nucleotide sequence: TGTGCCAGCAGCTCCCCAGGGGGCGTCGACACAGATACGCAGTATTTT. Its protein product is CASSSPGGVDTDTQYF.

This clonotype was counted ten times or more. The J gene is TRBJ2-2, the V gene TRBV6-2 or TRBV6-3, with D uncertain. Trimming cost V 4 bases and J 3 bases, with 9 bases left between them. The CDR3 covers 14 residues. CDR1 and CDR2 (germline): MNHEY, SVGEGT. CDR3 region: CASSLGRDTGELFF. The CDR3 DNA follows: TGTGCCAGCAGTTTAGGAAGGGACACCGGGGAGCTGTTTTTT.

The V and J genes are TRBV12-3 or TRBV12-4 and TRBJ2-1; 10 bases line up with TRBD2. The CDR3 length is 15 residues. Germline trimming cut 4 bases from V and 3 bases from J; bases unmatched to any gene: 3. CDR3 DNA: TGTGCCAGCAGTTCTAGCGGGGGAGGCTACAATGAGCAGTTCTTC. The encoded protein is CASSSSGGGYNEQFF.

This clonotype has a handful of counts. The rearrangement joins TRBV5-1 to TRBJ2-3; possibly TRBD2 for D (6 bases). Trimming shortened V by 4 bases and J by 7 bases, and 10 bases separated the two germline ends. Germline values: CDR1 SGHRS, CDR2 YFSETQ. The CDR3 contains 12 residues. The CDR3 DNA reads as TGCGCCAGCAGCAAGGAGGGTAATACGCAGTATTTT. Its translation is CASSKEGNTQYF. Based on the CDR3 plus reference TRBV5-1 and TRBJ2-3, the full variable domain is KAGVTQTPRYLIKTRGQQVTLSCSPISGHRSVSWYQQTPGQGLQFLFEYFSETQRNKGNFPGRFSGRQFSNSRSEMNVSTLELGDSALYLCASSKEGNTQYFGPGTRLTVL.

This clonotype has a count of ten or more. This chain links TRBV13 with TRBJ2-3, with TRBD1 matching 7 bases. The CDR3 spans 14 residues. V was clipped by 5 bases and J by 2 bases; unmatched bases: 4. Germline CDR1 and CDR2: PRHDT and FYEKMQ (reference sequence). CDR3 nucleotides: TGTGCCAGCAGCATCGGACAGGACACAGATACGCAGTATTTT. Translation: CASSIGQDTDTQYF.

The chain couples TRBV11-2 to TRBJ2-3, with 11 bases aligning to TRBD1. CDR3 size: 16 residues. The germline gives CDR1 SGHAT, CDR2 FQNNGV. The V gene end was trimmed by 4 bases and the J gene end by 4 bases; junction bases not matched to a gene: 7. The CDR3 DNA sequence: TGTGCCAGCAGCTACGGGACAGGGGGAATGGCAGATACGCAGTATTTT. Protein: CASSYGTGGMADTQYF.